One and the same sample provided the 27 T cell receptor beta chains below, sequenced in a study of shared clonotypes between healthy human individuals. Profiling relied on immunoSEQ multiplex PCR, and the TCRdb table lists in-frame clones only, not all of them. The data contain more than 2 million clones, almost 96% of them singletons. Input material: naive CD4+ T cells sorted from blood. Subset given: CD45RA+ positively selected. The receptor source for this set is a man aged 18-30 years in good health.

The rearrangement joins TRBV19 to TRBJ1-1; no firm D call. The length of the CDR3 is 13 residues. The V and J ends lost 5 bases and 2 bases respectively, with 9 bases between them. Looked up from germline, CDR1 is LNHDA and CDR2 is SQIVND (reference sequence). The CDR3 nucleotides are TGTGCCAGTAGTGTGGAAAGCAACACTGAAGCTTTCTTT. It codes for CASSVESNTEAFF. Combining the CDR3 with reference TRBV19 and TRBJ1-1 gives the whole variable domain DGGITQSPKYLFRKEGQNVTLSCEQNLNHDAMYWYRQDPGQGLRLIYYSQIVNDFQKGDIAEGYSVSREKKESFPLTVTSAQKNPTAFYLCASSVESNTEAFFGQGTRLTVV.

This rearrangement joins TRBV29-1 to TRBJ2-7, with 8 positions matching TRBD1. The junction had 1 base not matched to a gene; V was cut back by 7 bases and J by 2 bases. This CDR3 comprises 11 residues. From germline, CDR1 is SQVTM and CDR2 ANQGSEA. In DNA form, the CDR3 reads TGCAGCGCGGGACAGGCCTACGAGCAGTACTTC. Protein sequence: CSAGQAYEQYF.

The chain joins TRBV25-1 to TRBJ1-5; 11 positions match TRBD1. V lost 9 bases and J lost 5; bases outside the gene matches: 6. Germline V CDR1 and CDR2: MGHDK, SYGVNS. The CDR3 is 14 residues long. CDR3 bases: TGTGCCAGACCGGGACAGGGGGGTGATCAGCCCCAGCATTTT. This translates into CARPGQGGDQPQHF.

The rearrangement uses TRBV28 and TRBJ2-7, with TRBD2 matching over 10 bases. Trimming took 6 bases from V and 0 from J; bases not matched to a gene: 2. The CDR3 totals 14 residues. Germline V gives CDR1 MDHEN, CDR2 SYDVKM. The CDR3 DNA sequence: TGTGCCAGCAGACTAGCGGGGACCTCCTACGAGCAGTACTTC. Its protein product is CASRLAGTSYEQYF.

V gene TRBV6-1 combines with J gene TRBJ1-1; D is possibly TRBD1 (5 bases). There are 14 residues in the CDR3. From germline, CDR1 is MNHNS and CDR2 SASEGT. The V gene lost 2 bases and the J gene lost 0 bases, with 7 bases spanning the gap. The CDR3 protein is CASSEKDMNTEAFF. CDR3 sequence (DNA): TGTGCCAGCAGTGAAAAGGACATGAACACTGAAGCTTTCTTT.

V is TRBV7-9 and J is TRBJ1-5, with 7 nucleotides matching TRBD1. The CDR3 has 13 residues. The junction had 2 bases not matched to a gene; V was cut back by 5 bases and J by 4 bases. The V gene's germline CDR1 is SEHNR and CDR2 FQNEAQ (reference sequence). CDR3 DNA: TGTGCCAGCAGCGTACAGGGGAATCAGCCCCAGCATTTT. Translated, it gives CASSVQGNQPQHF.

The chain employs TRBV30 and TRBJ2-3; D is uncertain. Between the trimmed V and J ends, which lost 2 bases and 1 base, there was a span of 10 bases. Germline CDR1 reads GTSNPN; CDR2 reads SVGIG (reference sequence). The CDR3 spans 14 residues. CDR3 bases: TGTGCCTGGAGTCGCATAGCCCGCACAGATACGCAGTATTTT. Translated, it gives CAWSRIARTDTQYF. Full variable domain (missing parts from reference TRBV30 and TRBJ2-3): SQTIHQWPATLVQPVGSPLSLECTVEGTSNPNLYWYRQAAGRGLQLLFYSVGIGQISSEVPQNLSASRPQDRQFILSSKKLLLSDSGFYLCAWSRIARTDTQYFGPGTRLTVL.

The chain links TRBV4-1 to TRBJ1-6; unclear D gene. Germline V CDR1 and CDR2: MGHRA, YSYEKL. The V end was cut by 6 bases, the J end by 3 bases, with 9 bases between. CDR3 length: 14 amino acids. The CDR3 nucleotides read TGCGCCAGCAGTCCTGGGGACTATAATTCACCCCTCCACTTT. Translating gives CASSPGDYNSPLHF.

The chain carries TRBV2 and TRBJ2-7, with TRBD2 identical over 15 bases. CDR3 length equals 14 residues. V lost 8 bases to trimming and J lost 1 base; unmatched junction nucleotides: 0. From germline, CDR1 is SNHLY and CDR2 FYNNEI. The CDR3 nucleotides are TGTGCCAGCGGACTAGCGGGGGGGTCCTACGAGCAGTACTTC. Translation gives CASGLAGGSYEQYF.

The rearrangement joins TRBV2 to TRBJ1-6; weak D call: TRBD1 (5 bases). Germline assignment: CDR1 SNHLY and CDR2 FYNNEI. This CDR3 region has 14 residues. Trimming took 1 base from V and 10 from J, leaving 11 bases between them. The CDR3 DNA reads as TGTGCCAGCAGTGAAGACAGGATACGCTCACCCCTCCACTTT. It codes for CASSEDRIRSPLHF.

The CDR3 is CASSGQASYNEQFF. The DNA for the CDR3 is TGTGCCAGCAGTGGGCAGGCTTCCTACAATGAGCAGTTCTTC. The J gene is TRBJ2-1, the V gene TRBV25-1; D not resolved. The CDR3 loop spans 14 amino acids. Trimming took off 4 bases at V and 1 base at J, with 8 bases between the two ends. From germline, CDR1 is MGHDK and CDR2 SYGVNS.

This chain uses TRBV19 with TRBJ1-2; D call uncertain. The germline gives CDR1 LNHDA, CDR2 SQIVND (reference sequence). The CDR3 runs to 14 residues. The V end was cut by 7 bases, the J end by 8 bases, with 20 bases between. The CDR3 loop reads CASTQIGGRPGYTF. The CDR3 DNA reads as TGTGCCAGTACCCAAATCGGAGGGCGTCCCGGCTACACCTTC. Based on the CDR3 plus reference TRBV19 and TRBJ1-2, the full variable domain is DGGITQSPKYLFRKEGQNVTLSCEQNLNHDAMYWYRQDPGQGLRLIYYSQIVNDFQKGDIAEGYSVSREKKESFPLTVTSAQKNPTAFYLCASTQIGGRPGYTFGSGTRLTVV.

The chain couples TRBV29-1 to TRBJ2-5; 10 positions match TRBD2. Germline loops: CDR1 SQVTM, CDR2 ANQGSEA. This CDR3 spans 12 amino acids. Trimming removed 2 bases from V and 7 bases from J; junction bases left unmatched: 1. For the CDR3, the DNA is TGCAGCGTTGAACTAGCGGGGGTGACCCAGTACTTC. This translates into CSVELAGVTQYF. Combining the CDR3 with reference TRBV29-1 and TRBJ2-5 gives the whole variable domain SAVISQKPSRDICQRGTSLTIQCQVDSQVTMMFWYRQQPGQSLTLIATANQGSEATYESGFVIDKFPISRPNLTFSTLTVSNMSPEDSSIYLCSVELAGVTQYFGPGTRLLVL.

The chain recombines TRBV2 with TRBJ2-5; D not resolved. The germline V and J ends were trimmed by 6 bases and 4 bases, with 15 bases remaining between them. The CDR3 has 14 amino acids. Germline CDR1 reads SNHLY; CDR2 reads FYNNEI. The CDR3 DNA is TGTGCCAGCAGCATGGGCAGAGGCTCAGAGACCCAGTACTTC. Its protein product is CASSMGRGSETQYF.

V usage is TRBV18 and J usage is TRBJ2-6; D gene ambiguous. V was trimmed by 3 bases and J by 0 bases, leaving 6 bases between them. This CDR3 comprises 15 residues. The germline V gene has CDR1 KGHSH and CDR2 LQKENI. CDR3 coding DNA: TGTGCCAGCTCACCTGAGAGCTCTGGGGCCAACGTCCTGACTTTC. Its translation: CASSPESSGANVLTF.

CDR3 nucleotides: TGTGCCAGCAGTCCAACGGTAGGGGGCTCCTACGAGCAGTACTTC. It codes for CASSPTVGGSYEQYF. The gene calls are TRBV6-6 and TRBJ2-7; the D gene is possibly TRBD1 (6 bases). Trimming stripped 5 bases from V and 0 bases from J, with 14 bases between. The germline V gene encodes CDR1 MNHNY and CDR2 SVGAGI (reference sequence). This CDR3 has 15 residues.

This chain connects TRBV6-1 to TRBJ1-5, with a weak D call TRBD1 (6 bases). This CDR3 region has 16 residues. The germline V and J ends were trimmed by 2 bases and 4 bases, with 15 bases remaining between them. The germline CDR1 and CDR2 sequences are MNHNS and SASEGT. CDR3 region: CASSESPRGGNQPQHF. The DNA for the CDR3 is TGTGCCAGCAGTGAATCACCCAGGGGTGGGAATCAGCCCCAGCATTTT.

The chain joins TRBV7-9 to TRBJ2-3; no reliable D call. This CDR3 spans 14 amino acids. With 2 bases removed from V and 4 bases from J, the gap between germline ends came to 10 bases. From germline, CDR1 is SEHNR and CDR2 FQNEAQ (reference sequence). CDR3 nucleotides: TGTGCCAGCAGCTTATCTACTGGGGCAGATACGCAGTATTTT. Its protein product is CASSLSTGADTQYF.

The chain recombines TRBV7-2 with TRBJ2-1; D not resolved. The ends were cut back, 1 base at V and 4 bases at J, with 11 bases in the middle. There are 15 residues in the CDR3. CDR1 and CDR2 (germline): SGHTA, FQGNSA. CDR3 amino acids: CASSLGPRGYNEQFF. The CDR3, as DNA: TGTGCCAGCAGCTTAGGTCCCCGCGGTTACAATGAGCAGTTCTTC.

V and J are TRBV19 and TRBJ1-2; D is perhaps TRBD1 (6 bases). CDR3 length: 12 residues. Germline V gene lookup returns CDR1 LNHDA and CDR2 SQIVND (reference sequence). V dropped 11 bases and J dropped 4 bases, with 14 bases sitting between them. CDR3 DNA sequence: TGTGCCGGAAGGACAGACCTCTATGGCTACACCTTC. It yields the protein CAGRTDLYGYTF.

About this clone: The junction differs from germline at one of its ends, possibly a read error. The V gene is TRBV5-1, the J gene TRBJ2-1, with a possible D match to TRBD1 (5 bases). The V gene's germline CDR1 is SGHRS and CDR2 YFSETQ. The CDR3 loop spans 11 amino acids. The CDR3 bases are TGCGCCAGCAGTTTGGGTGGGGCGCAGTTCTTC. Its protein is CASSLGGAQFF.

The rearrangement links TRBV6-1 to TRBJ1-4; 9 bases are shared with TRBD1. CDR1 and CDR2 from the germline V gene are MNHNS and SASEGT. This CDR3 has 16 amino acids. The V gene end was trimmed by 3 bases and the J gene end by 8 bases; junction bases not matched to a gene: 10. This CDR3 is CASSDYPGTGNEKLFF. CDR3 sequence (DNA): TGTGCCAGCAGTGACTACCCCGGGACAGGGAACGAAAAACTGTTTTTT.

This clone came up once. The chain is built from TRBV10-1 and TRBJ2-5; 10 bases agree with TRBD2. With V trimmed by 6 bases and J by 2 bases, 18 bases remained unmatched. This CDR3 spans 19 amino acids. The germline gives CDR1 WNHNN, CDR2 SYGVQD (reference sequence). CDR3 sequence reads: CASRGDRASGRSDQETQYF. CDR3 sequence (DNA): TGCGCCAGCAGAGGAGATAGGGCTAGCGGGAGATCTGATCAAGAGACCCAGTACTTC.

This chain links TRBV6-1 with TRBJ2-3, with 7 bases fitting TRBD2. CDR3 length: 15 amino acids. After removal of 6 bases from V and 4 bases from J, the junction contained 10 bases not matched to a gene. Per germline, CDR1 MNHNS and CDR2 SASEGT. The CDR3 DNA reads as TGTGCCAGCAGCCGGACTAGGGCCGGCCCAGATACGCAGTATTTT. Its protein product is CASSRTRAGPDTQYF.

The CDR3 sequence is CASSPFLGVLQETQYF. As DNA, the CDR3 is TGTGCCAGCTCACCATTTTTGGGCGTTCTACAAGAGACCCAGTACTTC. This chain uses TRBV18 with TRBJ2-5; D ambiguous. V lost 2 bases, J lost 2 bases, and 15 bases lay in between. Germline values: CDR1 KGHSH, CDR2 LQKENI. The CDR3 is made up of 16 amino acids.

This clone appeared once. The chain couples TRBV5-6 to TRBJ2-5; the D gene is possibly TRBD1 (7 bases). With 3 bases removed from V and 5 bases from J, the gap between germline ends came to 20 bases. The CDR3 sequence is 16 residues long. Germline CDR1 is SGHDT and CDR2 is YYEEEE. This CDR3 reads CASSSLGGGAGETQYF. For the CDR3, the DNA is TGTGCCAGCAGCTCACTAGGAGGGGGCGCCGGGGAGACCCAGTACTTC. Variable domain in full (rest from reference TRBV5-6 and TRBJ2-5): DAGVTQSPTHLIKTRGQQVTLRCSPKSGHDTVSWYQQALGQGPQFIFQYYEEEERQRGNFPDRFSGHQFPNYSSELNVNALLLGDSALYLCASSSLGGGAGETQYFGPGTRLLVL.

This chain links TRBV7-6 with TRBJ1-2; D may be TRBD1 (5 bases). Trimming took 5 bases from V and 2 from J, leaving 9 bases between them. In germline, CDR1 is SGHVS, CDR2 FNYEAQ. The CDR3 runs 13 residues. Here the CDR3 DNA reads TGTGCCAGCAGCCGGGACTTAAACTATGGCTACACCTTC. This sequence encodes CASSRDLNYGYTF.